Listed here are 21 T cell receptor beta chains from one sample, sequenced in a study of cytomegalovirus exposure and HLA in healthy donors. This PCR relied on a set of 60 Vbeta primers and 13 Jbeta primers. Sequenced by immunoSEQ multiplex PCR; TCRdb stores in-frame clones only, minus some. The data show about 130,000 clones, 78% seen once. The specimen was PBMCs. Receptor source: a man aged 40-50 years in good health and CMV-seronegative.

This sequence joins TRBV4-3 and TRBJ2-7, with 7 bases matching TRBD1. The CDR3 runs 14 residues. Looked up from germline, CDR1 is LGHNA and CDR2 is YSLEER. The J segment lost 5 bases and the V segment lost 2 bases, leaving 6 bases of the junction unmatched. The CDR3 DNA reads as TGCGCCAGCAGCCAATACAGGGGTAGGAACGAGCAGTACTTC. It translates to CASSQYRGRNEQYF.

In its sample, this clone was seen a few times. V gene TRBV6-5 combines with J gene TRBJ1-3, with 8 bases that match TRBD1. The CDR3 has 14 residues. Germline-derived CDR1 and CDR2 are MNHEY and SVGAGI. With V trimmed by 6 bases and J by 2 bases, 3 bases remained unmatched. In nucleotides, the CDR3 is TGTGCCAGCAGGACAGGGGTCGCTGGAAACACCATATATTTT. Protein: CASRTGVAGNTIYF.

J is TRBJ1-4 and V is TRBV5-1, with TRBD1 matching over 8 bases. After removal of 4 bases from V and 3 bases from J, the junction contained 5 bases not matched to a gene. CDR3 length: 15 amino acids. In germline, CDR1 is SGHRS, CDR2 YFSETQ. This chain's CDR3 is CASSLRTGSNEKLFF. CDR3 DNA sequence: TGCGCCAGCAGCCTGAGGACAGGGTCTAATGAAAAACTGTTTTTT.

The V gene is TRBV30, the J gene TRBJ1-4; no reliable D call. The CDR3 contains 12 residues. In germline, CDR1 is GTSNPN, CDR2 SVGIG (reference sequence). The V and J ends lost 3 bases and 11 bases respectively, with 13 bases between them. The CDR3 spells CAWRQAAGKLFF. As DNA, the CDR3 is TGTGCCTGGAGGCAGGCAGCGGGGAAACTGTTTTTT.

The sample holds a few counts of this clone. The J gene is TRBJ2-2, the V gene TRBV7-3; TRBD2 matches 7 bases. V gave up 3 bases and J gave up 1 base; unmatched junction bases: 5. The CDR3 runs to 16 residues. Germline V gene sequence: CDR1 SGHTA, CDR2 FQGTGA. The CDR3 bases are TGTGCCAGCAGCTTGAGCGGGGTGATGAACACCGGGGAGCTGTTTTTT. It encodes CASSLSGVMNTGELFF.

The sample holds a few counts of this clone. The chain combines TRBV7-2 with TRBJ1-5; TRBD1 matches 10 bases. Germline-derived CDR1 and CDR2 are SGHTA and FQGNSA. V lost 2 bases and J lost 2; bases outside the gene matches: 3. This CDR3 is built from 16 residues. The CDR3, as DNA: TGTGCCAGCAGCTTAACGGGGACAGGGGGCAATCAGCCCCAGCATTTT. It specifies CASSLTGTGGNQPQHF.

This clone was counted once. In nucleotides, the CDR3 is TGTGCCAGCAGCTTACAGGGGGGAAACGAGCAGTACTTC. Translating gives CASSLQGGNEQYF. The chain employs TRBV7-9 and TRBJ2-7, with D perhaps TRBD1 (7 bases). The ends were cut back, 2 bases at V and 5 bases at J, with 10 bases in the middle. From germline, CDR1 is SEHNR and CDR2 FQNEAQ (reference sequence). The CDR3 totals 13 residues. Full variable domain (outside the CDR3, taken from reference TRBV7-9 and TRBJ2-7): DTGVSQNPRHKITKRGQNVTFRCDPISEHNRLYWYRQTLGQGPEFLTYFQNEAQLEKSRLLSDRFSAERPKGSFSTLEIQRTEQGDSAMYLCASSLQGGNEQYFGPGTRLTVT.

The chain links TRBV6-4 to TRBJ1-1, with TRBD1 identical over 9 bases. Germline values: CDR1 MRHNA, CDR2 SNTAGT. The trim removed 10 bases at V and 1 base at J, leaving 10 bases unmatched. This CDR3 spans 15 amino acids. The CDR3 region is CAIAQGTGTNTEAFF. CDR3 DNA sequence: TGTGCCATAGCTCAGGGGACAGGGACGAACACTGAAGCTTTCTTT.

The sample holds a few counts of this clone. Other DNA sequences from this sample encode an identical CDR3 as well. Written as DNA, the CDR3 is TGCAGCGTTGGCCAGGGAAACACTGAAGCTTTCTTT. Translating it yields CSVGQGNTEAFF. The chain couples TRBV29-1 to TRBJ1-1, with D perhaps matching TRBD1 (5 bases). This CDR3 region has 12 residues. Germline V gene lookup returns CDR1 SQVTM and CDR2 ANQGSEA. Trimming stripped 4 bases from V and 2 bases from J, with 8 bases between.

The chain is built from TRBV28 and TRBJ1-4, with D uncertain. The CDR3 has 13 residues. Germline V CDR1 and CDR2: MDHEN, SYDVKM. The V gene lost 6 bases and the J gene lost 7 bases, with 12 bases spanning the gap. The CDR3, as DNA: TGTGCCAGCAGCATAGGGAGGAGTGAAAAACTGTTTTTT. Residues: CASSIGRSEKLFF. Together with reference TRBV28 and TRBJ1-4, the CDR3 gives the full variable domain: DVKVTQSSRYLVKRTGEKVFLECVQDMDHENMFWYRQDPGLGLRLIYFSYDVKMKEKGDIPEGYSVSREKKERFSLILESASTNQTSMYLCASSIGRSEKLFFGSGTQLSVL.

The table lists this clone with a few counts. This rearrangement joins TRBV11-2 to TRBJ2-3, with 7 positions matching TRBD1. This CDR3 region has 13 residues. With 7 bases clipped from V and 7 bases from J, the junction kept 8 bases outside the gene matches. Germline CDR1 is SGHAT and CDR2 is FQNNGV. The CDR3 sequence is CASTPPRGNTQYF. The CDR3 coding sequence is TGTGCCAGCACCCCGCCCAGGGGGAATACGCAGTATTTT.

The chain couples TRBV7-2 to TRBJ2-3; 10 bases line up with TRBD2. Trimming removed 9 bases from V and 2 bases from J; junction bases left unmatched: 8. Germline-derived CDR1 and CDR2 are SGHTA and FQGNSA. The CDR3 spans 15 residues. Here the CDR3 DNA reads TGTGCCAGTGCTAGCGGGGGCCGATACACAGATACGCAGTATTTT. Protein product: CASASGGRYTDTQYF.

The sample holds one count of this clone. V and J are TRBV9 and TRBJ2-6; D unresolved. Germline V CDR1 and CDR2: SGDLS, YYNGEE. The CDR3 is 17 residues long. The V and J ends lost 0 bases and 0 bases respectively, with 10 bases between them. The CDR3 DNA follows: TGTGCCAGCAGCGTAGAAGAGGCGTACTCTGGGGCCAACGTCCTGACTTTC. Translating it yields CASSVEEAYSGANVLTF. The whole variable domain, remainder taken from reference TRBV9 and TRBJ2-6, is DSGVTQTPKHLITATGQRVTLRCSPRSGDLSVYWYQQSLDQGLQFLIQYYNGEERAKGNILERFSAQQFPDLHSELNLSSLELGDSALYFCASSVEEAYSGANVLTFGAGSRLTVL.

The rearrangement uses TRBV6-1 and TRBJ2-7; TRBD1 is a possible D gene (5 bases). CDR1 MNHNS and CDR2 SASEGT come from the germline V gene. V was shortened by 5 bases and J by 3 bases, with 14 bases between the two germline ends. The CDR3 loop spans 14 amino acids. Here the CDR3 DNA reads TGTGCCAGCAGTCGACAGTATCAAGACTACGAGCAGTACTTC. This translates into CASSRQYQDYEQYF.

J is TRBJ2-2 and V is TRBV14; 7 bases line up with TRBD1. The CDR3 contains 14 residues. CDR1 SGHDN and CDR2 FVKESK come from the germline V gene. With 9 bases clipped from V and 6 bases from J, the junction kept 10 bases outside the gene matches. The CDR3 protein is CASNPGTASGELFF. CDR3 nucleotides: TGTGCCAGTAACCCCGGGACAGCTTCCGGGGAGCTGTTTTTT.

The rearrangement links TRBV5-6 to TRBJ2-7; a weak D match, TRBD1 (7 bases). V was cut by 4 bases and J by 8 bases, with 16 bases left in between. This CDR3 is built from 13 residues. Germline V CDR1 and CDR2: SGHDT, YYEEEE. The CDR3 here is CASSRGTDKKQYF. Here the CDR3 DNA reads TGTGCCAGCAGCCGGGGGACAGACAAGAAGCAGTACTTC.

The chain uses TRBV29-1 and TRBJ2-7, with D unresolved. Trimming took 7 bases from V and 4 from J, leaving 14 bases between them. The germline CDR1 and CDR2 sequences are SQVTM and ANQGSEA. This CDR3 spans 12 amino acids. The CDR3 nucleotides read TGCAGCGCCGGCACGACAACTTACGAGCAGTACTTC. Amino acid sequence: CSAGTTTYEQYF.

The V call is TRBV18, the J call TRBJ1-2; possibly TRBD1 for D (6 bases). CDR1 and CDR2 from the germline V gene are KGHSH and LQKENI. The ends were cut back, 1 base at V and 3 bases at J, with 21 bases in the middle. This CDR3 spans 18 amino acids. CDR3: CASSPQGRTETTYYGYTF. The CDR3 nucleotides read TGTGCCAGCTCACCACAGGGACGGACAGAGACTACTTACTATGGCTACACCTTC.

This clone was picked up one time. V gene TRBV7-2 combines with J gene TRBJ2-1; D is perhaps TRBD2 (5 bases). The germline gives CDR1 SGHTA, CDR2 FQGNSA. The CDR3 length is 16 residues. V was pared by 0 bases and J by 6 bases, with 15 bases between. The CDR3 sequence: CASSLAGRDFGNEQFF. Here the CDR3 DNA reads TGTGCCAGCAGCTTAGCGGGGAGAGACTTCGGCAATGAGCAGTTCTTC.

The chain links TRBV7-9 to TRBJ1-5; D remains unclear. The CDR3 runs 13 residues. Per germline, CDR1 SEHNR and CDR2 FQNEAQ (reference sequence). V lost 1 base and J 7 bases, leaving 8 bases between the germline ends. CDR3 sequence: CASSLGTGQPQHF. In DNA, the CDR3 is TGTGCCAGCAGCTTAGGGACTGGCCAGCCCCAGCATTTT. The variable domain in full, with the rest retrieved from reference TRBV7-9 and TRBJ1-5, is DTGVSQNPRHKITKRGQNVTFRCDPISEHNRLYWYRQTLGQGPEFLTYFQNEAQLEKSRLLSDRFSAERPKGSFSTLEIQRTEQGDSAMYLCASSLGTGQPQHFGDGTRLSIL.

The rearrangement links TRBV7-2 to TRBJ2-5, with 14 bases lining up with TRBD2. Germline trimming cut 8 bases from V and 5 bases from J; bases unmatched to any gene: 10. The CDR3 consists of 16 residues. Per germline, CDR1 SGHTA and CDR2 FQGNSA. The chain's CDR3 is CASGSRLAGGRETQYF. As DNA, the CDR3 is TGTGCCAGCGGATCCCGACTAGCGGGGGGGAGGGAGACCCAGTACTTC.